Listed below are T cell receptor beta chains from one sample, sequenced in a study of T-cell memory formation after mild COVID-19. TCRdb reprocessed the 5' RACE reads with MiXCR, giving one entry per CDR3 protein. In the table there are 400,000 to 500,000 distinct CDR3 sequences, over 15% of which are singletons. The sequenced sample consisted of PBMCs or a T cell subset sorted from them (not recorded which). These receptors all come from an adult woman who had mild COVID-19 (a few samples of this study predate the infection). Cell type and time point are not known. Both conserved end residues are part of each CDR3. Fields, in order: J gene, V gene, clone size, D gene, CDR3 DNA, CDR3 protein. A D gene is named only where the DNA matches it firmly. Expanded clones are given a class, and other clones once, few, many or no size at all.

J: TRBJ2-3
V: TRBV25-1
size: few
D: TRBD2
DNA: TGTGCCAGCAGTGGACTAGCGGGGATCACAGATACGCAGTATTTT
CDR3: CASSGLAGITDTQYF

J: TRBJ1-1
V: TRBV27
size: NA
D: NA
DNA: TGTGCCAGCAGAGGAAACCTCGTGAACACTGAAGCTTTCTTT
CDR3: CASRGNLVNTEAFF

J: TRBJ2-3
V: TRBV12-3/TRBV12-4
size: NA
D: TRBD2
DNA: TGTGCCAGCAACTCCGGGACTAGCGCCACAGATACGCAGTATTTT
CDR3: CASNSGTSATDTQYF

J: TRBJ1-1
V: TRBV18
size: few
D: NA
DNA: TGTGCCAGCTCACCATTAAGGGTTCTTACTGAAGCTTTCTTT
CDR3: CASSPLRVLTEAFF

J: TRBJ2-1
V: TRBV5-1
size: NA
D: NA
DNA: TGCGCCAGCAGCTACGGACACTCACTACCACAAAATGAGCAGTTCTTC
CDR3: CASSYGHSLPQNEQFF

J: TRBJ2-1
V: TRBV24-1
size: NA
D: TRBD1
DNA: TGTGCCACCAGTGATCAGCTGACAGGGCTGAATGAGCAGTTCTTC
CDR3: CATSDQLTGLNEQFF

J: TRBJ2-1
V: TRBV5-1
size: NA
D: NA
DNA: TGCGCCAGCAGTCTGTCGTCCACGACCTCCTACAATGAGCAGTTCTTC
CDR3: CASSLSSTTSYNEQFF

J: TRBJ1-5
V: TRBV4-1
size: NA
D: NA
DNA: TGCGCCAGCAGCCGGCTGATTTCGGAGCAGCCCCAGCATTTT
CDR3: CASSRLISEQPQHF

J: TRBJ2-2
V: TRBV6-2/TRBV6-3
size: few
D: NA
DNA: TGTGCCAGCAGCCCGGGACTGTTCACCGGGGAGCTGTTTTTT
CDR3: CASSPGLFTGELFF

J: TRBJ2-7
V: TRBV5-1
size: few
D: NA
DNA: TGCGCCAGCACCTCAAATCCGAGCTCCTACGAGCAGTACTTC
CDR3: CASTSNPSSYEQYF

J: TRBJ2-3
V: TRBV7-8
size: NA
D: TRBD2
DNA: TGTGCCAGCAGCGAGACTAGCGGTCGCACAGATACGCAGTATTTT
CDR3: CASSETSGRTDTQYF

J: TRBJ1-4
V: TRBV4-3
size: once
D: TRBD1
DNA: TGCGCCAGCAGCCAAGACAGGGGGCTAAATGAAAAACTGTTTTTT
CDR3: CASSQDRGLNEKLFF

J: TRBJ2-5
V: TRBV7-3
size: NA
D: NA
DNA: TGTGCCAGCAGCTTTGATGGAACGTGGGAGACCCAGTACTTC
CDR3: CASSFDGTWETQYF

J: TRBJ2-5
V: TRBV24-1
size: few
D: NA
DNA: TGTGCCACCAGTGATCAAAAACGGGATTCGGAGACCCAGTACTTC
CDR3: CATSDQKRDSETQYF

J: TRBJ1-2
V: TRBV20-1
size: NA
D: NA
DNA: TGCAGTGCTAGTCCAAATACGGGGGACGGCTACACCTTC
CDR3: CSASPNTGDGYTF

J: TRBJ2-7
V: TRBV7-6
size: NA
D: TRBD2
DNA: TGTGCCAGCAAGCGGGAACCGATTGAAGGGGCTTACGAGCAGTACTTC
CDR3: CASKREPIEGAYEQYF

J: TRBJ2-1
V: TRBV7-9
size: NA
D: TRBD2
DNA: TGTGCCAGCAGCTCCCGGGGGGGCGTCTACAATGAGCAGTTCTTC
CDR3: CASSSRGGVYNEQFF

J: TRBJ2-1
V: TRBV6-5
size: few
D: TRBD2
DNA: TGTGCCAGCAGTTATCAAGCGGGGTACAATGAGCAGTTCTTC
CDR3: CASSYQAGYNEQFF

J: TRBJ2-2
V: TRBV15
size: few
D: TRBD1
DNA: TGTGCCACCAGCACTGGCCTTGGACAGGGAACCGGGGAGCTGTTTTTT
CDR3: CATSTGLGQGTGELFF

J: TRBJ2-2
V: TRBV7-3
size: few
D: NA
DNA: TGTGCCAGCAGCTACGGGACCCCAGGCTCCGGGGAGCTGTTTTTT
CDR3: CASSYGTPGSGELFF

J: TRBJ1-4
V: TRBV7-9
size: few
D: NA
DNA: TGTGCCAGCAGCCTAACAAGCGAAAAACTGTTTTTT
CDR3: CASSLTSEKLFF

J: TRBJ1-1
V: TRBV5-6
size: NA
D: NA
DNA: TGTGCCAGCACCCTACAGGGTTCTGCTCTGAACACTGAAGCTTTCTTT
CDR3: CASTLQGSALNTEAFF

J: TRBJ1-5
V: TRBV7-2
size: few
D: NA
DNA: TGTGCCAGCAACCGCTGGGACACCAATCAGCCCCAGCATTTT
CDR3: CASNRWDTNQPQHF

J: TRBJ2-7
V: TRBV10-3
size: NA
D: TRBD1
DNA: TGTGCCATCAGTTCGCCTGGACAGGGCGGCTACGAGCAGTACTTC
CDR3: CAISSPGQGGYEQYF

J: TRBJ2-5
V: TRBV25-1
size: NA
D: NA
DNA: TGTGCCAGCAGTGAAAACCAAGAGACCCAGTACTTC
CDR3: CASSENQETQYF

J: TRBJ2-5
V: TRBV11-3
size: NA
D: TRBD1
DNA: TGTGCCAGCAGCGCTTCAGGGGGCTCAGGGGAGACCCAGTACTTC
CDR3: CASSASGGSGETQYF

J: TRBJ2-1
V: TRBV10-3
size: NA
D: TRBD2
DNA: TGTGCCATCAAACCTGGGGGACTAGCGGGACTAAATGAGCAGTTCTTC
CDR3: CAIKPGGLAGLNEQFF

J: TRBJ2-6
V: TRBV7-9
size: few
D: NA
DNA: TGTGCCAGCAGGTCCGACATGTGGGGGGCCAACGTCCTGACTTTC
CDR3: CASRSDMWGANVLTF

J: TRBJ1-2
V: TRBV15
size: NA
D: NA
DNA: TGTGCCACCAGCAGAGACAGGACGGGGGGCTACACCTTC
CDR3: CATSRDRTGGYTF

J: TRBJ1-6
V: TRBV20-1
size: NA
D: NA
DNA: TGCAGTGCTTTAAAGGACAGTAATTCACCCCTCCACTTT
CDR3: CSALKDSNSPLHF

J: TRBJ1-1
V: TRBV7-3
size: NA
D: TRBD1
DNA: TGTGCCAGCAGCTCCGGGACAGGGGCTACTGAAGCTTTCTTT
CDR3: CASSSGTGATEAFF

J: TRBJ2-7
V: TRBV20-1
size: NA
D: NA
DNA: TGCAGTGCTCCCGACAGGAGCTCCTACGAGCAGTACTTC
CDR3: CSAPDRSSYEQYF

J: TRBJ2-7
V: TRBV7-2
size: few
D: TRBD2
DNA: TGTGCCAGCAGCTTAGTAGTTGCGGGAGGGTTCCCCTACGAGCAGTACTTC
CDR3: CASSLVVAGGFPYEQYF

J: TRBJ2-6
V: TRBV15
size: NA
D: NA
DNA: TGTGCCACCAGCACCAATTCTGGGGCCAACGTCCTGACTTTC
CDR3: CATSTNSGANVLTF

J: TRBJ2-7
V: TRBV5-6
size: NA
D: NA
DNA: TGTGCCAGCAGCTTGGCCGGACTTCAAGGCGAGCAGTACTTC
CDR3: CASSLAGLQGEQYF

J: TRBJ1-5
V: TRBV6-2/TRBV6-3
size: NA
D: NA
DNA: TGTGCCAGCAGTTACTCTTGGGCAGGGGATAGCAATCAGCCCCAGCATTTT
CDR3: CASSYSWAGDSNQPQHF

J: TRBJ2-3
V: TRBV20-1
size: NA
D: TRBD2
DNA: TGCAGTGCTAGGGTTTTGCGGGGGGGTCGTCATACAGATACGCAGTATTTT
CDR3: CSARVLRGGRHTDTQYF

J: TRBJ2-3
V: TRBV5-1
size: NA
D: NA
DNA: TGCGCCAGCAGCTTTGGCGGTTCCGCAGATACGCAGTATTTT
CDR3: CASSFGGSADTQYF

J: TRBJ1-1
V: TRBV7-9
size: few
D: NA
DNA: TGTGCCAGCAGCTCCCGGTCCCGAGGAGACACTGAAGCTTTCTTT
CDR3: CASSSRSRGDTEAFF

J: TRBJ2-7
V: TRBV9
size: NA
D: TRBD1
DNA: TGTGCCAGCAGCCCCCACCCGGGACAGGGGATCGACGAGCAGTACTTC
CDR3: CASSPHPGQGIDEQYF

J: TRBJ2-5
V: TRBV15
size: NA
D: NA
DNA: TGTGCCACCAGCCCGACAGCAGGGCATCAAGAGACCCAGTACTTC
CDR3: CATSPTAGHQETQYF

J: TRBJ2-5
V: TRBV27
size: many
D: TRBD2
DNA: TGTGCCAGCAAACTTAGCGGGAAAGAGACCCAGTACTTC
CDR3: CASKLSGKETQYF